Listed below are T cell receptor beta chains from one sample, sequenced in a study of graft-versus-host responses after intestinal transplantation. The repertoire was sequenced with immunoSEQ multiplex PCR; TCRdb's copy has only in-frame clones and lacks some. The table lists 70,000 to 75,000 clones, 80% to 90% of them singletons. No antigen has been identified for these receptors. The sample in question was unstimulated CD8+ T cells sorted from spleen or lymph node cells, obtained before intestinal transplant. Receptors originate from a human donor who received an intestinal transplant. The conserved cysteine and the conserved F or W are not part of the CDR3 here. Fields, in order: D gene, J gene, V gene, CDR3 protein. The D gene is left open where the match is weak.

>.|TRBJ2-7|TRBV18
ASSLRGYEQY
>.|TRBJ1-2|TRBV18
ASSPRRGYGYT
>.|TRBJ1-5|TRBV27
ASSPTRGPQH
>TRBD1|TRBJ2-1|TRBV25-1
ASSGDRVLNEQF
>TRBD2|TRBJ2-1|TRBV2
ASSESLAGGRSEQF
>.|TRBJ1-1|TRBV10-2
ASSQNTEAF
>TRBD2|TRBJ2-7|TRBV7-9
ASSPGWTSGNEQY
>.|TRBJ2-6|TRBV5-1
ASSHTGSGANVLT
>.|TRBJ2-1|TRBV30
AWSTTLHEQF
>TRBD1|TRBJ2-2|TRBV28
ASSLSAGGTGELF
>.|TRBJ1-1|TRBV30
AWGQIRRGTEAF
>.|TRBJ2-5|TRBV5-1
ASSLSWGTQETQY
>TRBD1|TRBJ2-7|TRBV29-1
SVVITGAYEQY
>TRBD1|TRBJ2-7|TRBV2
ASVVYRDRSYEQY
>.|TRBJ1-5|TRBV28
ASSFIQGDSNQPQH
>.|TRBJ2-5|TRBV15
ATSREGGGAETQY
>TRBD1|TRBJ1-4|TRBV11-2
ASSRWDRHNEKLF
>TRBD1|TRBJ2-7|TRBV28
ASSLLQGFKDEQY
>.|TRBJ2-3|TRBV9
ASSVASTDTQY
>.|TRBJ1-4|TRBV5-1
ASSIASRTREKLF
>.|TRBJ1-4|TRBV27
ASSYLGHGHLNEKLF
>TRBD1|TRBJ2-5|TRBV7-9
ASSTPGTGEGTQY
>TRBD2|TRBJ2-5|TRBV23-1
ASSRTGEGHVWGETQY
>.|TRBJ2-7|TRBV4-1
ASSQDPGMGYEQY
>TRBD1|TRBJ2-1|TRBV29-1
SAPGQGFPPVTFHNEQF
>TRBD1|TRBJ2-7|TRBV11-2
ASSLNRGLYEQY
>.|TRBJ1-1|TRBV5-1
ASSPDNMNTEAF
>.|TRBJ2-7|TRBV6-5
ASSYAEAYEQY
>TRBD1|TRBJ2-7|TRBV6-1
ASKYRTGAYEQY
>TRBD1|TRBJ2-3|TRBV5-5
ASSPGRAGTGRTDTQY
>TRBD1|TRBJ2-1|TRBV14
ASSGQGWNEQF
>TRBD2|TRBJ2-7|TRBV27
ATSKASGSFYEQY
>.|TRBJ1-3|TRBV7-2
ASSSTFGGAKRNTIY
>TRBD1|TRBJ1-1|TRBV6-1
ASAAGGLLDTEAF
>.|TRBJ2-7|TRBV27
ASSYGQTYEQY
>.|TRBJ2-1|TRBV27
ASSTGGGGGYEQF
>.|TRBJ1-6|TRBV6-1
ASRWSYNSPLH
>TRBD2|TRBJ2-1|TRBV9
ASSGRSGPSYNEQF
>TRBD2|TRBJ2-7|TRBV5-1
ASSWGGPSYEQY
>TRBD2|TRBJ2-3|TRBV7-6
ASSSRLAGEEGLSTDTQY
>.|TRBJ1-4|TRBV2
ASSETSTNEKLF
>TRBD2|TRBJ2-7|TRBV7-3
ASSISSGGGESYEQY
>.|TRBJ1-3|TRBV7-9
ASSLTEAIY
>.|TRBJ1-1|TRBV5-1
ASRLKGVGGFTEAF
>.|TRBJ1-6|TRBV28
ASSPAPNREGRHSPLH
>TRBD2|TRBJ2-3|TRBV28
ASSLRGGPSTDTQY
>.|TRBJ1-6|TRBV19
ASTRQSSYNSPLH